This T cell receptor beta chain was documented in a study of vaccination effects on CD4 cells after COVID-19. V lost 2 bases and J 5 bases, leaving 12 bases between the germline ends. CDR1 is LGHDT, CDR2 YNNKEL, per germline (reference sequence). CDR3 length: 14 amino acids. Before sequencing, viral peptide pools were used by the ViraFEST assay to expand antigen-specific CD4+ T cells. At the end of more than 8 days of culture, CD4+ T cells were isolated. Having tested negative for nucleocapsid antibodies, the vaccine recipients showed no prior SARS-CoV-2 infection. Half-medium changes using IL-2 medium occurred on days 3 and 7. For this clone: Its antigen is still unknown.

Clones were read by immunoSEQ multiplex PCR, and TCRdb kept only the in-frame ones, dropping some. This sample has about 63,000 clones, with 70% to 85% found just once. V is TRBV3-1 (or the pseudogene TRBV3-2) and J is TRBJ2-5, with D perhaps TRBD1 or TRBD2 (5 bases each). This sequence originates from a human donor who received a COVID-19 vaccine. The starting material was CD4+ T cells from PBMCs cultured with HCoV-OC43 spike peptides, obtained before COVID-19 vaccination. The sample's subset: HCoV-OC43 spike overlapping peptide pool stimulation. As DNA, the CDR3 is TGTGCCAGCAGCCAATGGACAAAGCGGGAGACCCAGTACTTC. This translates into CASSQWTKRETQYF.